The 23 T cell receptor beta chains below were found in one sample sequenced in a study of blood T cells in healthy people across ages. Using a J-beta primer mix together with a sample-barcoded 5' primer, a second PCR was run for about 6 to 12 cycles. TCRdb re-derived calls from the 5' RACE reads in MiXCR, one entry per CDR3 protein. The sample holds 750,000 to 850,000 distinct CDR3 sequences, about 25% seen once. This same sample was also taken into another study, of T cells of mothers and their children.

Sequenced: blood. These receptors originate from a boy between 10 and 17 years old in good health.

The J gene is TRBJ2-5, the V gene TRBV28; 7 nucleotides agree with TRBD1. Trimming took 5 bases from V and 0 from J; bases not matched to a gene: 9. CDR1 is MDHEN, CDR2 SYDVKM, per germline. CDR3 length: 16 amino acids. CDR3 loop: CASSPRTGKYQETQYF. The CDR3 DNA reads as TGTGCCAGCAGTCCGCGGACAGGCAAGTACCAAGAGACCCAGTACTTC.

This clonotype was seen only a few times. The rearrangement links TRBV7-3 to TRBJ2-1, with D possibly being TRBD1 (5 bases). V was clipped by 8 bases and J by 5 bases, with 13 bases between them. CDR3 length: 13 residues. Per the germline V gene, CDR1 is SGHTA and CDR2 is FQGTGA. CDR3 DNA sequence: TGTGCCAGCGGCGACAGCCCAAACAATGAGCAGTTCTTC. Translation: CASGDSPNNEQFF.

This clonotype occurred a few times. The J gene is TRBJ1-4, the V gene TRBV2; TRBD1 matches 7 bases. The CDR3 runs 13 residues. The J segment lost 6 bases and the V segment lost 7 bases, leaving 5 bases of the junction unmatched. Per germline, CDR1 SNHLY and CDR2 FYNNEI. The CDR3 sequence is CASKRGQDEKLFF. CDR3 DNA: TGTGCCAGCAAAAGGGGGCAAGATGAAAAACTGTTTTTT.

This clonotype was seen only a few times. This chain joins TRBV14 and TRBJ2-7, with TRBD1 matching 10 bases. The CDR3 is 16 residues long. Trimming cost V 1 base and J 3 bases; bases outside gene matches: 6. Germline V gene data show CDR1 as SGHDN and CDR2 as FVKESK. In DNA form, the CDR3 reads TGTGCCAGCAGCCAAGGAACCGGGACAGGGGACTACGAGCAGTACTTC. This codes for CASSQGTGTGDYEQYF.

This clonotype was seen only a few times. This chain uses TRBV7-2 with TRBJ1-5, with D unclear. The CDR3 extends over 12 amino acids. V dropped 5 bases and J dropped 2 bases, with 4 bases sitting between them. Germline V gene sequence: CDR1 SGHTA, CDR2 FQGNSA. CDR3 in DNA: TGTGCCAGCAGCGCCGGCAATCAGCCCCAGCATTTT. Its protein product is CASSAGNQPQHF.

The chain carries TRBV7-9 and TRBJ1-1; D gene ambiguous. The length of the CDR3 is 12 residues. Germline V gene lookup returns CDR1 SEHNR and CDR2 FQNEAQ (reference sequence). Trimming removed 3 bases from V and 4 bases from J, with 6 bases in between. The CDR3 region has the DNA TGTGCCAGCAGCTTCCAGATCACTGAAGCTTTCTTT. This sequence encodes CASSFQITEAFF.

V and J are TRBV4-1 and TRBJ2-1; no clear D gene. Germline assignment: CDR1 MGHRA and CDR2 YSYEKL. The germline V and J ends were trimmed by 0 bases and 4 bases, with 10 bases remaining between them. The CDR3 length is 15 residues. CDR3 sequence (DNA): TGCGCCAGCAGCCAAGAGGTAACGATTTACAATGAGCAGTTCTTC. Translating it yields CASSQEVTIYNEQFF.

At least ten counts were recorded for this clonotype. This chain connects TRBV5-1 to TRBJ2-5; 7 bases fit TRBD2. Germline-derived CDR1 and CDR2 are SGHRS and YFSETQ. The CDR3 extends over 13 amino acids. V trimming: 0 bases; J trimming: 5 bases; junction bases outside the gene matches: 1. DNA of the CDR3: TGCGCCAGCAGCTTGGATAGCGGGGAGACCCAGTACTTC. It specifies CASSLDSGETQYF.

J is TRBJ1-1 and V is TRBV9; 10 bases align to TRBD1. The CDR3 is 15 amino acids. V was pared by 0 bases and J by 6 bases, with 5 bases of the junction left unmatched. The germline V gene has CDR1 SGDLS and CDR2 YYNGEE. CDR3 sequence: CASSVVGTGEPEAFF. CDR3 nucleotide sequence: TGTGCCAGCAGCGTAGTGGGGACAGGGGAACCTGAAGCTTTCTTT. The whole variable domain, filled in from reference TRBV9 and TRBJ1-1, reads DSGVTQTPKHLITATGQRVTLRCSPRSGDLSVYWYQQSLDQGLQFLIQYYNGEERAKGNILERFSAQQFPDLHSELNLSSLELGDSALYFCASSVVGTGEPEAFFGQGTRLTVV.

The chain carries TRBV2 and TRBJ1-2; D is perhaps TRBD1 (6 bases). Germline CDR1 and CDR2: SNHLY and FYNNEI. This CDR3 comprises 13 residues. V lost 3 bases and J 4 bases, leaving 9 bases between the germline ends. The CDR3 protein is CASSEGGGYGYTF. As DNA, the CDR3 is TGTGCCAGCAGTGAGGGGGGCGGCTATGGCTACACCTTC.

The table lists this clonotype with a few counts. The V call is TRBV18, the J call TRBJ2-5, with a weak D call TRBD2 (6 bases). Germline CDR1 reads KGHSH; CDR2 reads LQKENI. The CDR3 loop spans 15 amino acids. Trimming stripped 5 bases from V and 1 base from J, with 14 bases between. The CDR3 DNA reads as TGTGCCAGCTCAAAAACCGGGACTCCCCAAGAGACCCAGTACTTC. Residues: CASSKTGTPQETQYF.

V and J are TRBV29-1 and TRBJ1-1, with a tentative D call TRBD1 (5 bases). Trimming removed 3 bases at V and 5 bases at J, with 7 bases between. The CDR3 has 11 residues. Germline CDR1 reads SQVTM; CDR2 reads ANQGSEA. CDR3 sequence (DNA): TGCAGCGTTGATGGGGCTACTGAAGCTTTCTTT. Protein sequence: CSVDGATEAFF.

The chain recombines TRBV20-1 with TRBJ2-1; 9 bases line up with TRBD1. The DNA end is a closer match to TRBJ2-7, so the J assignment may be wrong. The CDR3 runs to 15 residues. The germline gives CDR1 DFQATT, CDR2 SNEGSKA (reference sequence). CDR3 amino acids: CSASPNGQGTYEQYF. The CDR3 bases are TGCAGTGCTAGCCCAAACGGACAGGGGACCTACGAGCAGTACTTC.

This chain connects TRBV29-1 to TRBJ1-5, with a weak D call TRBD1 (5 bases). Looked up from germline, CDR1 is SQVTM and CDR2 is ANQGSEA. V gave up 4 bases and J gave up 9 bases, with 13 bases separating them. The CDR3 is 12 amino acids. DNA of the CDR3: TGCAGCGTTGGGGACGTATATGGGCCCCAGCATTTT. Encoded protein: CSVGDVYGPQHF.

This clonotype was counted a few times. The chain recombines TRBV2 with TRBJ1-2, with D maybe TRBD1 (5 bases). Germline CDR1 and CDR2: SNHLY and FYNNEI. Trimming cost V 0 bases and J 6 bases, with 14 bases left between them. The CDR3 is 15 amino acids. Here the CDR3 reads CASSEALGTADGYTF. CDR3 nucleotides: TGTGCCAGCAGTGAAGCCTTAGGGACGGCGGATGGCTACACCTTC. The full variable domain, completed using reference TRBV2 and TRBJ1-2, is EPEVTQTPSHQVTQMGQEVILRCVPISNHLYFYWYRQILGQKVEFLVSFYNNEISEKSEIFDDQFSVERPDGSNFTLKIRSTKLEDSAMYFCASSEALGTADGYTFGSGTRLTVV.

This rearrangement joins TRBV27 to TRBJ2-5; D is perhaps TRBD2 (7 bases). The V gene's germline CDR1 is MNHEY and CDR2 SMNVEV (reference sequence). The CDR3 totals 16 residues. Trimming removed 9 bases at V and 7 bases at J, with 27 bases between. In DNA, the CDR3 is TGTGCCAGTCAGCCGTACGGGGGGCTCGGTGGAGGGACCCAGTACTTC. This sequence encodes CASQPYGGLGGGTQYF.

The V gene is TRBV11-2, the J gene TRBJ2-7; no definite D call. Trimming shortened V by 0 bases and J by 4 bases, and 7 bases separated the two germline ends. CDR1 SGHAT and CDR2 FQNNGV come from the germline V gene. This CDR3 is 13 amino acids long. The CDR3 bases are TGTGCCAGCAGCTTAGAAACGGGTTACGAGCAGTACTTC. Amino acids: CASSLETGYEQYF. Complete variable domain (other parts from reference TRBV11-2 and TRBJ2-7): EAGVAQSPRYKIIEKRQSVAFWCNPISGHATLYWYQQILGQGPKLLIQFQNNGVVDDSQLPKDRFSAERLKGVDSTLKIQPAKLEDSAVYLCASSLETGYEQYFGPGTRLTVT.

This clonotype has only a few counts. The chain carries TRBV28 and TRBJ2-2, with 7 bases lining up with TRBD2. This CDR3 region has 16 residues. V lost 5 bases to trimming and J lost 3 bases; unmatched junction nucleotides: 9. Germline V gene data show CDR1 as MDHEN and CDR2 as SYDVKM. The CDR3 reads CASSPLGGGDTGELFF. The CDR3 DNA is TGTGCCAGCAGTCCCCTGGGGGGGGGAGACACCGGGGAGCTGTTTTTT.

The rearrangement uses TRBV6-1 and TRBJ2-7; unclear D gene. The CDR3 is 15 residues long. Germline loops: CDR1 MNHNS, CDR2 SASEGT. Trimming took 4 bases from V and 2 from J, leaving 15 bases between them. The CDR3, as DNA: TGTGCCAGCAGTGCTACCGGAGAATCACCCTACGAGCAGTACTTC. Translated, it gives CASSATGESPYEQYF.

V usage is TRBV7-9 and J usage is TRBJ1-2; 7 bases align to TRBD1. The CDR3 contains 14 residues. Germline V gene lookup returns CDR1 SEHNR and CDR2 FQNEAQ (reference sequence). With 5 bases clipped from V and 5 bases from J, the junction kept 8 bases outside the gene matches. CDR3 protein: CASSARDSPYGYTF. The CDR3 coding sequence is TGTGCCAGCAGCGCGCGGGACAGCCCTTATGGCTACACCTTC.

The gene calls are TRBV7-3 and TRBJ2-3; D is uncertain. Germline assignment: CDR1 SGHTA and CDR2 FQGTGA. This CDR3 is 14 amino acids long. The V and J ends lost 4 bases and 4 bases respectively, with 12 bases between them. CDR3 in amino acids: CASSSWEGSDTQYF. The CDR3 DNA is TGTGCCAGCAGCTCTTGGGAAGGATCAGATACGCAGTATTTT.

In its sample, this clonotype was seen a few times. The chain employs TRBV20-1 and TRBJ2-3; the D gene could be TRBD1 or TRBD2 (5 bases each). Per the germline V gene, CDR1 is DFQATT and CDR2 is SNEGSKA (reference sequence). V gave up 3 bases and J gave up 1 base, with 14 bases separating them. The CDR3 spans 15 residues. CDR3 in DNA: TGCAGTGCTAGGAGGGGATTCGGGGGCACAGATACGCAGTATTTT. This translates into CSARRGFGGTDTQYF.

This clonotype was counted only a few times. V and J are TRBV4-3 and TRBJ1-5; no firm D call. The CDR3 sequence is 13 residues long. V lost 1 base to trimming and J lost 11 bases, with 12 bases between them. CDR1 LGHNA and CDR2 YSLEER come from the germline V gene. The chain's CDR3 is CASSQVIWRTQHF. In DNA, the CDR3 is TGCGCCAGCAGCCAAGTCATCTGGAGGACCCAGCATTTT.